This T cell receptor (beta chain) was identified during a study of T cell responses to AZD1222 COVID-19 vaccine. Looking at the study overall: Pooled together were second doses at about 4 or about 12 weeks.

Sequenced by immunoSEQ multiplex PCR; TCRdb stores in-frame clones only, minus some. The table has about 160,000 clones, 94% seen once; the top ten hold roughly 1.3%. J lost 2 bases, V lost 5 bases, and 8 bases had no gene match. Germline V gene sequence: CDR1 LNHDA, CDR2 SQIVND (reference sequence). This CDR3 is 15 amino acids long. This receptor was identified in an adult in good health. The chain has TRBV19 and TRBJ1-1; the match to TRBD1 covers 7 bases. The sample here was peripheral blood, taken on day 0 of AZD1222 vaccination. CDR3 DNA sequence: TGTGCCAGTAGTCCCCACGACAGGGTTAACACTGAAGCTTTCTTT. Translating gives CASSPHDRVNTEAFF. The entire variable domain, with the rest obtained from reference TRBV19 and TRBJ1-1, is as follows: DGGITQSPKYLFRKEGQNVTLSCEQNLNHDAMYWYRQDPGQGLRLIYYSQIVNDFQKGDIAEGYSVSREKKESFPLTVTSAQKNPTAFYLCASSPHDRVNTEAFFGQGTRLTVV.